This T cell receptor (beta chain) comes out of a study of cytomegalovirus exposure and HLA in healthy donors. Study in general: The same platform used for the 600 to 750 first-cohort repertoires was also used for the 100 to 150 validation repertoires, as a later analysis reported.

Clones were sequenced by immunoSEQ multiplex PCR, and TCRdb holds only the in-frame ones, with some missing. Of a few hundred thousand clones in the sample, roughly 89% were seen once. About this clone itself: The antigen remains unidentified.

Whole-study results and caveats: Usually a TCR sequence was rare, but some public TCRs were found in many donors. The tendency of first-cohort TCR clusters to co-occur in the roughly 120 validation repertoires was the finding of a later analysis.

This sequence originates from a young woman in good health and CMV-seronegative. Sequenced: PBMCs.

The CDR3 protein is CASSEGGTASNEKLFF. For the CDR3, the DNA is TGTGCCAGCAGTGAAGGCGGGACAGCGTCTAATGAAAAACTGTTTTTT. V usage is TRBV2 and J usage is TRBJ1-4, with TRBD1 identical over 7 bases. This CDR3 contains 16 residues. Germline trimming cut 1 base from V and 3 bases from J; bases unmatched to any gene: 5. Germline V gene sequence: CDR1 SNHLY, CDR2 FYNNEI.